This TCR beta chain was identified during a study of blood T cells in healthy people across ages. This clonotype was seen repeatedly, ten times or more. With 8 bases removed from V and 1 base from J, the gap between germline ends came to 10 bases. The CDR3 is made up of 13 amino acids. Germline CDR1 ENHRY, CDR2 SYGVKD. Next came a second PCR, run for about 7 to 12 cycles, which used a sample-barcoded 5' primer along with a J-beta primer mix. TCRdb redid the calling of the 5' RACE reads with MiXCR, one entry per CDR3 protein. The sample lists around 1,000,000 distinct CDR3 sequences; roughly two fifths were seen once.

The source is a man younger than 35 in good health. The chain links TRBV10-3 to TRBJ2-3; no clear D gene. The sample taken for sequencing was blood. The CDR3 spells CAILAEGTDTQYF. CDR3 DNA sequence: TGTGCCATCCTCGCGGAAGGCACAGATACGCAGTATTTT.